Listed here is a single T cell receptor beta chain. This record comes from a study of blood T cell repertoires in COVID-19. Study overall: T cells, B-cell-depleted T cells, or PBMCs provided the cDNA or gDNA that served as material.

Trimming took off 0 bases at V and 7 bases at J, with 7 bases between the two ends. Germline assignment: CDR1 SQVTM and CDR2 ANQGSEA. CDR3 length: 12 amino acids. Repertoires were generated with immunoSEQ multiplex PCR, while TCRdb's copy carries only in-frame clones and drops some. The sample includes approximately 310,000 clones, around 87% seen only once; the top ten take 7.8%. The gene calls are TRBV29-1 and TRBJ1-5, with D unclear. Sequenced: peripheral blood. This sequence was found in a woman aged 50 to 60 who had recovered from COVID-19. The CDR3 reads CSVEEAGQPQHF. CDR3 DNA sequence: TGCAGCGTTGAAGAGGCGGGGCAGCCCCAGCATTTT. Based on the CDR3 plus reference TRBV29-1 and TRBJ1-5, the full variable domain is SAVISQKPSRDICQRGTSLTIQCQVDSQVTMMFWYRQQPGQSLTLIATANQGSEATYESGFVIDKFPISRPNLTFSTLTVSNMSPEDSSIYLCSVEEAGQPQHFGDGTRLSIL.